These T cell receptor beta chains were read from a single sample in a study of CD8 T cells in Susac syndrome. TCRdb fed the immunoSEQ multiplex PCR reads into MiXCR, producing one record per CDR3 protein. The data show around 160,000 distinct CDR3 sequences, 80% to 95% seen once. The material sequenced was CD4+ T cells from PBMCs. These receptors were obtained from a human donor in good health. Each CDR3 is given with its conserved first and last residue. D genes are given only for firm matches.

V: TRBV7-9; J: TRBJ2-7; D: TRBD2; DNA: TGTGCCAGCAGCTCTCTAGCGGGGGGTTCCTACGAGCAGTACTTC; CDR3: CASSSLAGGSYEQYF
V: TRBV2; J: TRBJ2-7; D: TRBD2; DNA: TGTGCCAGCAGGGGACTAGCGGGGTACTACGAGCAGTACTTC; CDR3: CASRGLAGYYEQYF
V: TRBV7-2; J: TRBJ1-6; D: TRBD1; DNA: TGTGCCAGCAGCATCTCGGGACAGATCTATAATTCACCCCTCCACTTT; CDR3: CASSISGQIYNSPLHF
V: TRBV20-1; J: TRBJ2-5; D: TRBD2; DNA: TGCAGTGCTAGAGCTAGCGGGCCACGGGAGACCCAGTACTTC; CDR3: CSARASGPRETQYF
V: TRBV6-5; J: TRBJ2-5; D: TRBD2; DNA: TGTGCCAGCAGTTTCTCCTACCCGACTAGCGGGGGAAGAGAGACCCAGTACTTC; CDR3: CASSFSYPTSGGRETQYF
V: TRBV27; J: TRBJ2-4; D: TRBD1; DNA: TGTGCCAGCACTCCCCTCGGGACAGGGCAGGGAAACATTCAGTACTTC; CDR3: CASTPLGTGQGNIQYF
V: TRBV3-1; J: TRBJ2-5; D: NA; DNA: TGTGCCAGCAGCCAACAGGGAGTCGAGACCCAGTACTTC; CDR3: CASSQQGVETQYF
V: TRBV19; J: TRBJ1-2; D: NA; DNA: TGTGCCAGTAGGGACCAGGGGTTTGGCTACACCTTC; CDR3: CASRDQGFGYTF
V: TRBV7-2; J: TRBJ2-5; D: NA; DNA: TGTGCCAGCAGCTCCCGAGCGGCGCGGGAGACCCAGTACTTC; CDR3: CASSSRAARETQYF
V: TRBV29-1; J: TRBJ1-2; D: NA; DNA: TGCAGCGTCGGGGGTGGGGCAGGCGGTGGCTACACCTTC; CDR3: CSVGGGAGGGYTF